Listed below are T cell receptor beta chains from one sample, sequenced in a study of blood T cell repertoires in COVID-19. Data came from immunoSEQ multiplex PCR; TCRdb stores just in-frame clones and leaves some out. The profile shows 240,000 or so clones, about nine tenths of them singletons. Material: peripheral blood. The receptors derive from a man aged 55 to 70 with acute or convalescent COVID-19. CDR3s include the opening cysteine and the closing phenylalanine or tryptophan. D genes are given only for firm matches. The size of a clone is reported for some rows only, either as once, few or many, or as a class for expanded clones.

TRBD1,TRBJ1-4,.,TRBV5-1,CASSPGLFDRGAEKLFF,TGCGCCAGCAGCCCAGGGCTGTTTGACAGGGGGGCGGAAAAACTGTTTTTT
TRBD2,TRBJ2-3,.,TRBV19,CASSIRTSKGADTQYF,TGTGCCAGTAGTATCCGGACTAGCAAAGGAGCAGATACGCAGTATTTT
.,TRBJ1-5,.,TRBV28,CASSPRLGDQPQHF,TGTGCCAGCAGCCCCCGACTTGGTGATCAGCCCCAGCATTTT
TRBD1,TRBJ2-1,once,TRBV5-1,CASSSPGQGASNEQFF,TGCGCCAGCAGCAGCCCGGGACAGGGGGCATCCAATGAGCAGTTCTTC
.,TRBJ1-6,.,TRBV7-2,CASSLVQGGVSPLHF,TGTGCCAGCAGCTTAGTTCAGGGTGGGGTTTCACCCCTCCACTTT
.,TRBJ1-1,many,TRBV7-9,CASSIRQENTEAFF,TGTGCCAGCAGCATTCGACAGGAGAACACTGAAGCTTTCTTT
TRBD2,TRBJ2-7,.,TRBV5-6,CASSSLFVAGSYEQYF,TGTGCCAGCAGCTCCCTGTTTGTAGCGGGATCCTACGAGCAGTACTTC
TRBD2,TRBJ2-1,.,TRBV9,CASSWEGYEQFF,TGTGCCAGCAGCTGGGAGGGCTATGAGCAGTTCTTC
TRBD1,TRBJ1-2,.,TRBV2,CASSAEGAGYGYTF,TGTGCCAGCAGTGCCGAGGGGGCGGGTTATGGCTACACCTTC
.,TRBJ1-2,.,TRBV6-5,CASSYGGGGLGYGYTF,TGTGCCAGCAGTTATGGGGGGGGAGGTTTGGGCTATGGCTACACCTTC
.,TRBJ2-7,.,TRBV6-5,CASSYEDPGQPYEQYF,TGTGCCAGCAGTTATGAGGATCCGGGACAACCCTACGAGCAGTACTTC
.,TRBJ2-5,.,TRBV28,CASSPNQETQYF,TGTGCCAGCAGTCCAAACCAAGAGACCCAGTACTTC
TRBD1,TRBJ1-5,.,TRBV28,CASTYRGGQPQHF,TGTGCCAGCACCTACAGGGGGGGACAGCCCCAGCATTTT
.,TRBJ2-7,.,TRBV2,CASSVGRGGNEQYF,TGTGCCAGCAGTGTCGGCAGGGGTGGGAACGAGCAGTACTTC
TRBD1,TRBJ2-7,.,TRBV7-8,CASSSGQATSQYF,TGTGCCAGCAGCTCAGGACAGGCGACGTCGCAGTACTTC
.,TRBJ2-5,few,TRBV3-1/TRBV3-2,CASSHPGRSRETQYF,TGTGCCAGCAGCCACCCGGGAAGGAGTAGAGAGACCCAGTACTTC
.,TRBJ1-1,few,TRBV7-2,CASSLYQVMNTEAFF,TGTGCCAGCAGCTTATATCAGGTTATGAACACTGAAGCTTTCTTT
TRBD1,TRBJ2-5,.,TRBV5-1,CASSAGQGGPRGRETQYF,TGCGCCAGCAGCGCGGGACAGGGTGGGCCGAGGGGGAGAGAGACCCAGTACTTC
.,TRBJ2-1,.,TRBV7-3,CASSTERATYNEQFF,TGTGCCAGCAGCACAGAGAGGGCCACCTACAATGAGCAGTTCTTC
.,TRBJ1-5,.,TRBV4-3,CASSQDQSGYGNQPQHF,TGCGCCAGCAGCCAAGATCAGTCAGGGTACGGCAATCAGCCCCAGCATTTT
TRBD1,TRBJ1-1,.,TRBV4-2,CASSPNDRENTEAFF,TGTGCCAGCAGCCCAAATGACAGGGAGAACACTGAAGCTTTCTTT
TRBD1,TRBJ2-1,few,TRBV15,CATSGTRDRVNEQFF,TGTGCCACCAGTGGGACTCGGGACAGGGTCAATGAGCAGTTCTTC
.,TRBJ1-1,.,TRBV25-1,CASSEFLMTENTEAFF,TGTGCCAGCAGTGAATTCCTCATGACAGAGAACACTGAAGCTTTCTTT
.,TRBJ2-1,.,TRBV28,CASSLDPSSYNEQFF,TGTGCCAGCAGTTTAGACCCTAGCTCCTACAATGAGCAGTTCTTC
TRBD2,TRBJ2-7,.,TRBV7-9,CASSLDSGRQYF,TGTGCCAGCAGCTTAGATAGCGGGAGGCAGTACTTC
.,TRBJ2-6,few,TRBV6-1,CASSYSSGANVLTF,TGTGCCAGCAGTTATTCCTCTGGGGCCAACGTCCTGACTTTC
TRBD1,TRBJ2-1,.,TRBV7-2,CASSSRQGARDEQFF,TGTGCCAGCAGCTCCAGACAGGGGGCGCGGGATGAGCAGTTCTTC
.,TRBJ1-6,.,TRBV4-2,CASSQEGRSPLHF,TGTGCCAGCAGCCAAGAGGGCAGATCACCCCTCCACTTT
TRBD1,TRBJ1-1,.,TRBV29-1,CSVDRTGSRNTEAFF,TGCAGCGTTGACAGGACAGGGTCCCGGAACACTGAAGCTTTCTTT
TRBD1,TRBJ1-2,.,TRBV28,CATLTETGRYGYTF,TGTGCCACCCTAACCGAGACAGGGCGCTATGGCTACACCTTC
.,TRBJ2-2,.,TRBV5-6,CASGPIGGGTGELFF,TGTGCCAGCGGACCTATAGGGGGTGGCACCGGGGAGCTGTTTTTT
.,TRBJ1-2,few,TRBV4-3,CASSQDQDSIFYGYTF,TGCGCCAGCAGCCAAGATCAGGACAGCATATTCTATGGCTACACCTTC
TRBD1,TRBJ2-7,.,TRBV28,CASSFSFFRQGLSAYEQYF,TGTGCCAGCAGTTTTTCGTTCTTTAGACAGGGATTATCAGCCTACGAGCAGTACTTC